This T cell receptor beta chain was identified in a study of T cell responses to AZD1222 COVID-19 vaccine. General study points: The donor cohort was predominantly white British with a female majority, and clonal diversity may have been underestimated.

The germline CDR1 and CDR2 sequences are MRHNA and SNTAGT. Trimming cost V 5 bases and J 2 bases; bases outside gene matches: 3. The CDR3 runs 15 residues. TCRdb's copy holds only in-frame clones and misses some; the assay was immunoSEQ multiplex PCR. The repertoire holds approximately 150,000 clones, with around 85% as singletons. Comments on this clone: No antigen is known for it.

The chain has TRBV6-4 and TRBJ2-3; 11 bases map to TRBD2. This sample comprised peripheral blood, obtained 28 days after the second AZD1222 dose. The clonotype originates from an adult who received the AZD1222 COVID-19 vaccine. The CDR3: CASSTSGGATDTQYF. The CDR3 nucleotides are TGTGCCAGCAGTACTAGCGGGGGCGCCACAGATACGCAGTATTTT.